This T cell receptor beta chain was identified during a study of cytomegalovirus exposure and HLA in healthy donors. Study-wide findings and caveats: The authors enumerated around 150 TCR beta chains as linked to cytomegalovirus. Reportedly, diagnosis of cytomegalovirus status by the classifier showed high specificity and sensitivity. Relative to equally common others, HLA-associated TCR beta chains showed greater clonal expansion in a later analysis. Most subjects' HLA-A and HLA-B alleles were reportedly predicted from TCR beta sequences.

This clone was counted only a few times. Its antigen remains unidentified. The study ran its PCR with 60 Vbeta and 13 Jbeta primers. TCRdb's copy holds only in-frame clones and misses some; the assay was immunoSEQ multiplex PCR. Among about 200,000 clones listed, approximately 85% were seen once. Looked up from germline, CDR1 is LNHNV and CDR2 is YYDKDF (reference sequence). The germline V and J ends were trimmed by 0 bases and 4 bases, with 15 bases remaining between them. The CDR3 consists of 16 residues. The TCR originated in a woman aged 50 to 60 in good health and CMV-seropositive. The J gene is TRBJ1-1, the V gene TRBV15; D might be TRBD1 (6 bases). Specimen: PBMCs. Written as DNA, the CDR3 is TGTGCCACCAGCAGAGATCTTGGGGGGGCGGGCACTGAAGCTTTCTTT. Amino acid sequence: CATSRDLGGAGTEAFF.